The 8 T cell receptor beta chains below come from one sample, sequenced in a study of T cell clonality in common variable immunodeficiency. Clones were sequenced by immunoSEQ multiplex PCR, and TCRdb holds only the in-frame ones, with some missing. The sample holds some 54,000 clones, and no clone turns up only once. Specimen: peripheral blood mononuclear cells. The receptors originated from a person between 18 and 75 years old in good health.

Notes on this clone: The read is 3 residues too short to cover the CDR3 end, so that end is filled in from the germline J gene. The chain combines TRBV20-1 with TRBJ2-5; D is possibly TRBD2 (5 bases). V was shortened by 3 bases and J by 1 base, with 9 bases between the two germline ends. The CDR3 is 13 amino acids. Germline lookup yields CDR1 DFQATT and CDR2 SNEGSKA (reference sequence). The CDR3 DNA, read in part, is TGCAGTGCTAGGGGCCTAGCCCAAGAGACC. Its protein is CSARGLAQET. The CDR3 reads in full as CSARGLAQETQYF.

This clone has at least ten counts. With the read ending 3 residues before the CDR3 end, the germline J gene is used to fill in that end. The chain links TRBV7-6 to TRBJ1-2; D possibly corresponds to TRBD1 (6 bases). This CDR3 has 13 residues. Per the germline V gene, CDR1 is SGHVS and CDR2 is FNYEAQ. Deletions cut 5 bases from V and 4 bases from J, with 11 bases between. The CDR3 region is CASSNEDSYGYTF. CDR3 bases read: TGTGCCAGCAGCAACGAGGACAGCTATGGC.

The table lists this clone with many counts. The read terminates 3 residues ahead of where the CDR3 ends, so the germline J gene completes it. The chain uses TRBV13 and TRBJ2-3; 10 bases are a match to TRBD2. The CDR3 contains 18 residues. The V gene's germline CDR1 is PRHDT and CDR2 FYEKMQ (reference sequence). V was clipped by 2 bases and J by 2 bases; unmatched bases: 10. CDR3 protein: CASSLRLAGVYSTDTQYF. CDR3 DNA (partial): TGTGCCAGCAGCTTAAGGCTAGCGGGGGTGTACTCCACAGATACG.

Concerning this clone itself: Possible read error: a much larger clone is one base away. CDR3 loop: CSSSSRQSYEQYF. The CDR3 bases that were read are TGTTCCAGCAGCTCACGACAATCCTACGAG. The chain links TRBV7-9 to TRBJ2-7; D gene unclear. The CDR3 goes on 3 residues after the read ends, and that part is filled in from the germline J gene. The CDR3 runs to 13 residues. CDR1 is SEHNR and CDR2 is FQNEAQ in the germline V gene (reference sequence).

This clone has a handful of counts. The CDR3 goes on 3 residues after the read ends, and that part is filled in from the germline J gene. The V and J genes are TRBV18 and TRBJ1-2; TRBD1 aligns across 8 bases. The CDR3 totals 15 residues. Germline lookup yields CDR1 KGHSH and CDR2 LQKENI. The CDR3 DNA, read in part, is TGTGCCAGCTCACCCTTAGACAGGGGCAAGGGAGGC. Protein sequence: CASSPLDRGKGG. The entire CDR3 protein is CASSPLDRGKGGYTF.

This clone has only a few counts. The read gets to within 3 residues of the CDR3 end, and the germline J gene fills in the rest. The gene calls are TRBV2 and TRBJ1-2; 8 bases agree with TRBD1. The J segment lost 3 bases and the V segment lost 2 bases, leaving 17 bases of the junction unmatched. The V gene's germline CDR1 is SNHLY and CDR2 FYNNEI. The CDR3 runs 19 residues. CDR3 DNA (partial): TGTGCCAGCAGTGAACCGAAGGGAGTAGGCGGGACAGGTCACTATGGC. It codes for CASSEPKGVGGTGHYG. The whole CDR3 sequence is CASSEPKGVGGTGHYGYTF.

About this clone: Read data end 3 residues before the CDR3 end; the end is taken from the germline J gene. The chain links TRBV7-3 to TRBJ1-6; TRBD1 aligns across 10 bases. This CDR3 has 14 residues. V shed 4 bases, J shed 10 bases, and the junction held 4 bases outside the gene matches. Germline V lookup: CDR1 SGHTA, CDR2 FQGTGA. The covered CDR3 bases are TGTGCCAGCAGCTCGGGACAGGGGCACTCACCC. This codes for CASSSGQGHSP. From start to end, the CDR3 is CASSSGQGHSPLHF.

This clone was seen many times. The covered CDR3 bases are TGTGCCTGGAGTGTACAGGGGGACAGGGTTAATTCACCC. This gives the protein CAWSVQGDRVNSP. The whole CDR3 protein is CAWSVQGDRVNSPLHF. This chain connects TRBV30 to TRBJ1-6; the match to TRBD1 covers 9 bases. The CDR3 end is not reached by the read, which stops 3 residues before it; the germline J gene fills it in. The CDR3 loop spans 16 amino acids. CDR1 GTSNPN and CDR2 SVGIG come from the germline V gene (reference sequence). V shed 0 bases and J 6 bases; nucleotides not matched to a gene: 6.